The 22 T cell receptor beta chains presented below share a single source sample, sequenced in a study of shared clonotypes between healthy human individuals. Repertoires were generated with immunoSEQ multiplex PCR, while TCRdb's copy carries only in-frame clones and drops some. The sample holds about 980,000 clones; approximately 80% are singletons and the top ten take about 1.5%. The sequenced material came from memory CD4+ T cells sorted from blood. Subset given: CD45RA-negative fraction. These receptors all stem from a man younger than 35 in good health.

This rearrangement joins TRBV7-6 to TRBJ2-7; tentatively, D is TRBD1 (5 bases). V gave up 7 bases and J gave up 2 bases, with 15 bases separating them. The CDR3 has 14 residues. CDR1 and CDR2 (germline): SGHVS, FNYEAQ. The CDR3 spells CASTAAGQPYEQYF. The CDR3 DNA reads TGTGCCAGCACCGCAGCTGGACAACCCTACGAGCAGTACTTC.

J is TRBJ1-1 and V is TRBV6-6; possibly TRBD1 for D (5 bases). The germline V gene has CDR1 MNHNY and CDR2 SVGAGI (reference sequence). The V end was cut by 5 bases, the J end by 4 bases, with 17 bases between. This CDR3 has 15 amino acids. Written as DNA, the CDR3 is TGTGCCAGCAGTCGCTTGGGGGATTCGCGCACTGAAGCTTTCTTT. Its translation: CASSRLGDSRTEAFF.

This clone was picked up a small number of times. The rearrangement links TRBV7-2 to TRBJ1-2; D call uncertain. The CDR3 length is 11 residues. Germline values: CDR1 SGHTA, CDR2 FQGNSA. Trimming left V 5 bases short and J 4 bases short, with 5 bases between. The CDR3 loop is CASSPTYGYTF. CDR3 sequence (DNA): TGTGCCAGCAGCCCCACCTATGGCTACACCTTC.

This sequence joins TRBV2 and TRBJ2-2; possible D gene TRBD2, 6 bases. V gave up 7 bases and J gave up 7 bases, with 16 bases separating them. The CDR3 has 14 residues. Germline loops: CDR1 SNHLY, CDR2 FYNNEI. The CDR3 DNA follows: TGTGCCAGCACCGGTAACTCGGGGGTCGGGGAGCTGTTTTTT. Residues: CASTGNSGVGELFF.

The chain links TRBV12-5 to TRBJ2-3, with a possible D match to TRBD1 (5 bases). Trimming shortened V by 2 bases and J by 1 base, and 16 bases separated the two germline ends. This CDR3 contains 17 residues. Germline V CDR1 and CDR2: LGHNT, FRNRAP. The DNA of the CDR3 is TGTGCTAGTGGTTTGTACGGCCAGGGCCGGGGCACAGATACGCAGTATTTT. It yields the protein CASGLYGQGRGTDTQYF.

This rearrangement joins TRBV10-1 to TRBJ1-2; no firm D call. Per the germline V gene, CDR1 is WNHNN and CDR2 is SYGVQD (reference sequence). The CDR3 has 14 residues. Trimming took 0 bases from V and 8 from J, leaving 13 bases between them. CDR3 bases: TGCGCCAGCAGTGAGTCCGGGGTTCTAGAGGGCTACACCTTC. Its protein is CASSESGVLEGYTF.

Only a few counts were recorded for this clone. CDR3 sequence reads: CSAGTGEGSGANVLTF. The CDR3 region has the DNA TGCAGCGCCGGGACAGGGGAAGGGTCTGGGGCCAACGTCCTGACTTTC. The rearrangement links TRBV29-1 to TRBJ2-6; 10 bases agree with TRBD1. Germline V gives CDR1 SQVTM, CDR2 ANQGSEA. J lost 1 base, V lost 7 bases, and 7 bases had no gene match. The CDR3 sequence is 16 residues long.

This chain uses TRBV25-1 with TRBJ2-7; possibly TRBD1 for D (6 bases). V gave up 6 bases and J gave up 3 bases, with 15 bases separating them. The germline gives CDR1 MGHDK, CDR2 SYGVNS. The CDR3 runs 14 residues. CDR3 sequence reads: CASRATGANYEQYF. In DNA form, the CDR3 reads TGTGCCAGCAGAGCGACAGGAGCTAACTACGAGCAGTACTTC.

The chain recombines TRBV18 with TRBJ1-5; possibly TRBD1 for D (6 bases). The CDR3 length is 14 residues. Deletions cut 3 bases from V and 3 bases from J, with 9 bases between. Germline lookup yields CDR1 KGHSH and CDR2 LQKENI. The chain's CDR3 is CASSPGGTNQPQHF. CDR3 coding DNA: TGTGCCAGCTCACCGGGGGGCACCAATCAGCCCCAGCATTTT. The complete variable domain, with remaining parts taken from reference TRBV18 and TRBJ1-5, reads NAGVMQNPRHLVRRRGQEARLRCSPMKGHSHVYWYRQLPEEGLKFMVYLQKENIIDESGMPKERFSAEFPKEGPSILRIQQVVRGDSAAYFCASSPGGTNQPQHFGDGTRLSIL.

The CDR3 loop reads CSVEIAGGPPYNEQFF. The CDR3 DNA is TGCAGCGTTGAAATAGCTGGGGGTCCCCCCTACAATGAGCAGTTCTTC. The genes are TRBV29-1 and TRBJ2-1; possibly TRBD1 or TRBD2 for D (5 bases each). V lost 2 bases, J lost 2 bases, and 16 bases lay in between. CDR1 is SQVTM and CDR2 is ANQGSEA in the germline V gene. The CDR3 runs 16 residues.

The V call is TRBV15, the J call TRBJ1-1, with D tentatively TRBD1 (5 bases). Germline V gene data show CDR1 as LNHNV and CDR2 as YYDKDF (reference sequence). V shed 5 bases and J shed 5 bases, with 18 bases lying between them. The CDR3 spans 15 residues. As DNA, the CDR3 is TGTGCCACCAGCCCCGAGGGGAGAGGGAGGACTGAAGCTTTCTTT. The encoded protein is CATSPEGRGRTEAFF.

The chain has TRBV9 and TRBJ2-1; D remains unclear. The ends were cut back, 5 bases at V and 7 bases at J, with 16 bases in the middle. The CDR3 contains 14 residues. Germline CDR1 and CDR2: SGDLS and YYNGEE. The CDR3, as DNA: TGTGCCAGCAGGCCCCACTTACTTGGGAATGAGCAGTTCTTC. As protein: CASRPHLLGNEQFF.

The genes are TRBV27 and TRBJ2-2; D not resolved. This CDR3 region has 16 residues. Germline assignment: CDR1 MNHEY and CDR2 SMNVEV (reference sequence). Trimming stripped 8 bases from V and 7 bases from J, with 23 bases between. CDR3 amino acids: CASRANRKIFFGELFF. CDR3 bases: TGTGCCAGCCGGGCGAACCGGAAGATATTCTTCGGGGAGCTGTTTTTT.

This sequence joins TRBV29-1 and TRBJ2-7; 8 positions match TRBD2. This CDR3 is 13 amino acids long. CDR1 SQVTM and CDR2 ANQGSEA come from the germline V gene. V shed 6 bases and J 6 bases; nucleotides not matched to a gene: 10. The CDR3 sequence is CSVRGVAGSEQYF. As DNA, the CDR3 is TGCAGCGTCCGCGGAGTAGCGGGAAGCGAGCAGTACTTC.

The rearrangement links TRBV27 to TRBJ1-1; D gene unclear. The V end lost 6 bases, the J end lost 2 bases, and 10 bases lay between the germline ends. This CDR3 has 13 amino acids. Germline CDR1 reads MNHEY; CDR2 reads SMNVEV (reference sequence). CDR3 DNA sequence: TGTGCCAGCAGCAAACTATTTAACACTGAAGCTTTCTTT. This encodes CASSKLFNTEAFF.

CDR3 region: CASTPPRGGLGEQFF. CDR3 sequence (DNA): TGTGCCAGCACCCCCCCGCGGGGGGGCCTGGGTGAGCAGTTCTTC. J is TRBJ2-1 and V is TRBV7-9; 9 bases agree with TRBD2. Trimming removed 7 bases from V and 9 bases from J; junction bases left unmatched: 13. Germline CDR1 is SEHNR and CDR2 is FQNEAQ (reference sequence). This CDR3 is built from 15 residues.

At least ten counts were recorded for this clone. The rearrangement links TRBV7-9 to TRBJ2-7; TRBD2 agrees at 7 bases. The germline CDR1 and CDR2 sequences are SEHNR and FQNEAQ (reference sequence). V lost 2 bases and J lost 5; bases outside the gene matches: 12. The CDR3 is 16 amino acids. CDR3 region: CASSLSRGEGSDEQYF. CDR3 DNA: TGTGCCAGCAGCTTATCCCGGGGGGAAGGTAGTGACGAGCAGTACTTC.

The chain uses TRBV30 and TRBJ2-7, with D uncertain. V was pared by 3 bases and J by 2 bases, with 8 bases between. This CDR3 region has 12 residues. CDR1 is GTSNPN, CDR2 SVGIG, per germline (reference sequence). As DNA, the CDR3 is TGTGCCTGGAGAGGGTCCCCCTACGAGCAGTACTTC. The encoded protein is CAWRGSPYEQYF.

The CDR3: CASSLDRGRAKNIQYF. CDR3 DNA: TGTGCCAGCAGCTTGGACAGGGGGCGCGCCAAAAACATTCAGTACTTC. This chain joins TRBV5-6 and TRBJ2-4, with TRBD1 identical over 9 bases. CDR3 length equals 16 residues. CDR1 is SGHDT and CDR2 is YYEEEE in the germline V gene. The V segment lost 0 bases and the J segment 1 base; nucleotides outside the gene matches: 2.

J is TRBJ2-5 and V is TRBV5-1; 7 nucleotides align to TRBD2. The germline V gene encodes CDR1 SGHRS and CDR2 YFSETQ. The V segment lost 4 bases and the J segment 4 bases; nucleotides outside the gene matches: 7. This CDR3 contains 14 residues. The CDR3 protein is CASSGTTSGETQYF. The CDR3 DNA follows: TGCGCCAGCAGCGGGACTACCTCGGGAGAGACCCAGTACTTC.

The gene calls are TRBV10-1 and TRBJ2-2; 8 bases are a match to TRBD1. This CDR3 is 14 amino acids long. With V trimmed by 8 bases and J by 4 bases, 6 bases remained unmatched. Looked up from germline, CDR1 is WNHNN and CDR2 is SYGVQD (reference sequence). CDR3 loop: CASGQGYGTGELFF. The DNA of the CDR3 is TGCGCCAGCGGACAGGGTTATGGCACCGGGGAGCTGTTTTTT.

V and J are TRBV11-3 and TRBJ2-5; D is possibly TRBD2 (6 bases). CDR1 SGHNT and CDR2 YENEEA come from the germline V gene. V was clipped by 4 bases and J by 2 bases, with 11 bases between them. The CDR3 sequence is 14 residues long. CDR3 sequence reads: CASSSRGKQETQYF. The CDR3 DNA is TGTGCCAGCAGCTCTCGGGGGAAACAAGAGACCCAGTACTTC.